This is a list of T cell receptor beta chains from one sample in a study of T cell responses to AZD1222 COVID-19 vaccine. Profiled with immunoSEQ multiplex PCR; TCRdb holds only in-frame clones, not every one. The sample carries 84,000 or so clones, approximately 88% recorded once. The material was peripheral blood, obtained on day 0 of AZD1222 vaccination. These TCRs come from an adult in good health. CDR3s leave out the opening cysteine and the closing phenylalanine or tryptophan. The D gene is left open where the match is weak.

D gene | V gene | CDR3 protein
TRBD2 | TRBV25-1 | ASSLITLADRGTDTQY
NA | TRBV18 | ASSPVGISDWNTEAF
TRBD2 | TRBV29-1 | SESELAGTDTQY
NA | TRBV5-6 | ASSPRGAWGNEQF
NA | TRBV19 | ASSARVSEQF
TRBD2 | TRBV6-2/TRBV6-3 | ASSYSIWGREDSYEQY
TRBD2 | TRBV19 | ASSIVEASGRYEQY
NA | TRBV19 | ASRQLQGRASGYT
NA | TRBV5-6 | ASSLAGALYGYT
TRBD1 | TRBV12-3/TRBV12-4 | ASSWDRVYGYT
NA | TRBV5-6 | ASSLGGPQY
NA | TRBV5-6 | ASSLPGLATSYEQY
NA | TRBV29-1 | SVGRAETQY
TRBD2 | TRBV5-4 | ATSGTTVVGETQY
TRBD1 | TRBV5-1 | ASSLTGTGGETQY
NA | TRBV2 | ASSDSSGSEAF
TRBD1 | TRBV5-1 | ASSSGTAVYGYT
TRBD1 | TRBV4-2 | ASSQGPNRGLMTPLH
NA | TRBV12-5 | ASARSYGEAF
TRBD1 | TRBV28 | ASSLQGASSPLH
NA | TRBV9 | ASSKQTVGSYEQY
NA | TRBV18 | ASSPKQGNTGELF
NA | TRBV5-1 | ASIDLSGGAFRGYT
NA | TRBV4-1 | ASGETGNTIY
TRBD2 | TRBV7-8 | ASSTPTSGRTNEQF
NA | TRBV19 | ASITRGRRRAF
NA | TRBV3-1/TRBV3-2 | ASSQGLTVEAF
NA | TRBV7-9 | ASSMGGSTEAF
NA | TRBV27 | ASSMKLGTTCT
TRBD1 | TRBV6-5 | ASSPGDRGNEKLF
NA | TRBV11-2 | ASSRVGGNSPLH
TRBD2 | TRBV29-1 | SVDGGGSGANVLT
NA | TRBV5-6 | ASSFLSGSRLY
NA | TRBV19 | ASSMKAGTGAGNYNEQF
NA | TRBV27 | ASSLKGLVSTDTQY
NA | TRBV28 | ASSENTGNGYT
TRBD1 | TRBV7-8 | ASSRDRGYGYT
NA | TRBV5-4 | ASSLVEAGNFRV
NA | TRBV20-1 | SASGKEVSYEQY
TRBD2 | TRBV27 | ASSSYGLGETGELF
NA | TRBV28 | ASSSEYLANEKLF
TRBD1 | TRBV5-1 | ASSSTGPYGYT
NA | TRBV2 | ASSLSSYEQY
NA | TRBV12-3/TRBV12-4 | ASSRQREAF
NA | TRBV12-3/TRBV12-4 | ASGASYEQY
TRBD1 | TRBV11-2 | ASSSLQGALNEQY
TRBD1 | TRBV28 | ASTYSSGTVTS
NA | TRBV7-7 | ASSLDQGNTIY